The source of this T cell receptor beta chain is a study of response to subunit inactivated influenza vaccine. Study observations and caveats: With each seasonal influenza vaccination, the authors suggested, few new T cells are recruited.

This clonotype was observed at least ten times. Its antigen is currently unknown. TCRdb called the RT-PCR reads again in MiXCR, with one record for every CDR3 protein. The repertoire holds over 150,000 distinct CDR3 sequences, with around 9% as singletons. Germline assignment: CDR1 SGHTA and CDR2 FQGNSA. V was shortened by 0 bases and J by 5 bases, with 11 bases between the two germline ends. The CDR3 extends over 14 amino acids. Source: non-naive T cells sorted from PBMCs, taken on the day of vaccination. The chain recombines TRBV7-2 with TRBJ2-7; a possible D gene is TRBD2 (6 bases). The clonotype originates from a middle-aged man who received an inactivated influenza vaccine. CDR3 residues: CASSLARAGHEQYF. CDR3 DNA sequence: TGTGCCAGCAGCTTAGCCAGGGCGGGACACGAGCAGTACTTC.